This T cell receptor (beta chain) was sequenced during a study of T cells in Graves' hyperthyroidism and ophthalmopathy. Whole-study results and caveats: Blood also carried most thyroid clonotypes expanded above 0.001.

On this clonotype itself: Its antigen is not identified.

Amplification yielded TCR beta CDR3 regions, with RNA transcripts as the source. The HTBI primer set was used in a first-round RT-PCR of the TCR CDR3. TCRdb passed the multiplex PCR reads through MiXCR, listing each CDR3 protein once. Of approximately 480,000 distinct CDR3 sequences listed, around 20% are singletons. The CDR3 has 12 amino acids. Germline loops: CDR1 MNHEY, CDR2 SVGEGT. J lost 4 bases, V lost 10 bases, and 4 bases had no gene match. This receptor was obtained from a man aged 18 to 30 with Graves' hyperthyroidism. The chain carries TRBV6-2 or TRBV6-3 and TRBJ2-5; 9 positions agree with TRBD2. The sample taken for sequencing was blood. Here the CDR3 reads CATKLAGETQYF. CDR3 nucleotides: TGTGCCACCAAACTAGCGGGAGAGACCCAGTACTTC.